These 12 T cell receptor beta chains share one sample of origin, sequenced in a study of blood T cell repertoires in COVID-19. The data were produced by immunoSEQ multiplex PCR, yet TCRdb's version contains in-frame clones alone and is incomplete. Counted here are tens of thousands of clones, around 65% occurring once; the ten biggest clones make up about 8.1%. Sequenced: peripheral blood. Receptors were obtained from a woman in her 70s with acute or convalescent COVID-19.

This chain uses TRBV5-1 with TRBJ1-4, with 8 bases lining up with TRBD1. J was trimmed by 5 bases and V by 7 bases; bases with no gene match: 7. The CDR3 runs to 14 residues. CDR1 is SGHRS and CDR2 is YFSETQ in the germline V gene. This chain's CDR3 is CASSAGGRNEKLFF. In DNA form, the CDR3 reads TGCGCCAGCTCGGCAGGGGGCCGGAATGAAAAACTGTTTTTT.

V gene TRBV9 combines with J gene TRBJ2-3; 7 nucleotides match TRBD2. With V trimmed by 0 bases and J by 2 bases, 9 bases remained unmatched. The germline gives CDR1 SGDLS, CDR2 YYNGEE. The CDR3 consists of 17 residues. Here the CDR3 DNA reads TGTGCCAGCAGCGTAGTGGGGGGGACGCTACACACAGATACGCAGTATTTT. It yields the protein CASSVVGGTLHTDTQYF.

This clone is a singleton in its sample. The chain has TRBV9 and TRBJ2-3; 13 positions match TRBD2. V dropped 4 bases and J dropped 2; count of bases not matched to a gene: 10. This CDR3 has 18 residues. Looked up from germline, CDR1 is SGDLS and CDR2 is YYNGEE. The DNA for the CDR3 is TGTGCCAGCAGCCCTCATCCCGGGACTAGCGGGGCCACAGATACGCAGTATTTT. Protein product: CASSPHPGTSGATDTQYF. The full variable domain, in which reference TRBV9 and TRBJ2-3 provide the parts outside the CDR3, is DSGVTQTPKHLITATGQRVTLRCSPRSGDLSVYWYQQSLDQGLQFLIQYYNGEERAKGNILERFSAQQFPDLHSELNLSSLELGDSALYFCASSPHPGTSGATDTQYFGPGTRLTVL.

The gene calls are TRBV11-1 and TRBJ2-1; 13 nucleotides align to TRBD2. This CDR3 comprises 16 residues. Germline assignment: CDR1 SGHAT and CDR2 FQDESV (reference sequence). V trimming: 5 bases; J trimming: 2 bases; junction bases outside the gene matches: 3. CDR3 sequence reads: CASSPGLAGAYNEQFF. The CDR3 region has the DNA TGTGCCAGCAGCCCTGGACTAGCGGGGGCCTACAATGAGCAGTTCTTC.

The chain is built from TRBV28 and TRBJ1-6, with 11 bases that match TRBD1. With 3 bases clipped from V and 9 bases from J, the junction kept 4 bases outside the gene matches. The CDR3 covers 15 residues. CDR1 and CDR2 (germline): MDHEN, SYDVKM. Here the CDR3 DNA reads TGTGCCAGCAGTTTTGGACAGGGGGCGTCTTCACCCCTCCACTTT. Translating gives CASSFGQGASSPLHF.

The chain recombines TRBV7-9 with TRBJ2-2; 11 positions agree with TRBD1. V shed 5 bases, J shed 4 bases, and the junction held 6 bases outside the gene matches. The germline V gene has CDR1 SEHNR and CDR2 FQNEAQ (reference sequence). The CDR3 is made up of 16 amino acids. CDR3 protein: CASSLRDRGATGELFF. CDR3 nucleotide sequence: TGTGCCAGCAGCCTCCGGGACAGGGGGGCCACCGGGGAGCTGTTTTTT.

The J gene is TRBJ1-5, the V gene TRBV6-4, with D possibly matching TRBD1 (5 bases). This CDR3 comprises 14 residues. The V gene lost 3 bases and the J gene lost 7 bases, with 13 bases spanning the gap. From germline, CDR1 is MRHNA and CDR2 SNTAGT. DNA for the CDR3: TGTGCCAGCAGTGAGGCCGGGGGTGAGCAGCCCCAGCATTTT. Protein sequence: CASSEAGGEQPQHF.

The V call is TRBV4-2, the J call TRBJ1-5, with 10 positions matching TRBD1. This CDR3 is 18 amino acids long. V dropped 1 base and J dropped 3; count of bases not matched to a gene: 9. Germline CDR1 and CDR2: LGHNA and YNFKEQ. The CDR3 DNA reads TGTGCCAGCAGCCAAGGGGTGGACAGGGGGGCCGTCAATCAGCCCCAGCATTTT. This sequence encodes CASSQGVDRGAVNQPQHF.

This clone was picked up one time. This chain links TRBV7-9 with TRBJ1-2; TRBD1 matches 7 bases. V was pared by 7 bases and J by 4 bases, with 15 bases of the junction left unmatched. The CDR3 sequence is 16 residues long. Per the germline V gene, CDR1 is SEHNR and CDR2 is FQNEAQ (reference sequence). CDR3 amino acids: CASTTWKGAISYGYTF. The DNA of the CDR3 is TGTGCCAGCACCACCTGGAAGGGGGCGATTAGCTATGGCTACACCTTC.

This chain links TRBV7-9 with TRBJ2-1; tentatively, D is TRBD1 (5 bases). CDR1 and CDR2 from the germline V gene are SEHNR and FQNEAQ (reference sequence). This CDR3 is built from 16 residues. V was shortened by 6 bases and J by 1 base, with 16 bases between the two germline ends. The CDR3 DNA is TGTGCCAGCAGACCCTTAACAGGAAAATCCTACAATGAGCAGTTCTTC. It translates to CASRPLTGKSYNEQFF.

V usage is TRBV5-1 and J usage is TRBJ2-6, with 10 bases that match TRBD1. Germline CDR1 SGHRS, CDR2 YFSETQ. J lost 4 bases, V lost 4 bases, and 14 bases had no gene match. This CDR3 region has 19 residues. The CDR3: CASSHPGTGDVSGANVLTF. The CDR3, as DNA: TGCGCCAGCAGCCATCCCGGGACAGGGGATGTTTCAGGGGCCAACGTCCTGACTTTC.

The chain has TRBV5-1 and TRBJ1-3; D is undetermined. Germline-derived CDR1 and CDR2 are SGHRS and YFSETQ. This CDR3 comprises 15 residues. With 2 bases removed from V and 0 bases from J, the gap between germline ends came to 9 bases. The CDR3 reads CASSLVGFSGNTIYF. In DNA form, the CDR3 reads TGCGCCAGCAGCTTAGTCGGTTTCTCTGGAAACACCATATATTTT.